The 14 T cell receptor beta chains presented below share a single source sample, sequenced in a study of cytomegalovirus exposure and HLA in healthy donors. PCR employed 60 Vbeta and 13 Jbeta primers. The table came from immunoSEQ multiplex PCR; TCRdb's copy has only in-frame clones and leaves some out. The sample lists around 140,000 clones, 60% to 85% occurring once. Sequenced sample: PBMCs. These receptors all stem from a woman younger than 35 in good health and CMV-seronegative.

This clone was found once. V gene TRBV7-9 combines with J gene TRBJ2-1; 9 nucleotides match TRBD2. Trimming at V came to 1 base and at J to 8 bases, leaving 6 bases not matched to a gene. This CDR3 is 15 amino acids long. Germline V lookup: CDR1 SEHNR, CDR2 FQNEAQ (reference sequence). CDR3 region: CASSLGLAEGDEQFF. DNA for the CDR3: TGTGCCAGCAGCTTAGGACTAGCGGAGGGGGATGAGCAGTTCTTC.

This clone was counted only a few times. The chain is built from TRBV7-2 and TRBJ2-1; 12 bases fit TRBD2. Germline V lookup: CDR1 SGHTA, CDR2 FQGNSA. This CDR3 contains 16 residues. Trimming removed 2 bases from V and 10 bases from J; junction bases left unmatched: 9. The chain's CDR3 is CASSLLATSGRGEQFF. CDR3 DNA: TGTGCCAGCAGCTTATTAGCGACTAGCGGGAGAGGAGAGCAGTTCTTC.

The gene calls are TRBV29-1 and TRBJ1-2; D remains unclear. Germline CDR1 is SQVTM and CDR2 is ANQGSEA. The CDR3 extends over 10 amino acids. The V and J ends lost 3 bases and 3 bases respectively, with 2 bases between them. In nucleotides, the CDR3 is TGCAGCGTTGACGACTATGGCTACACCTTC. It specifies CSVDDYGYTF. Looking up the rest from reference TRBV29-1 and TRBJ1-2 gives the full variable domain: SAVISQKPSRDICQRGTSLTIQCQVDSQVTMMFWYRQQPGQSLTLIATANQGSEATYESGFVIDKFPISRPNLTFSTLTVSNMSPEDSSIYLCSVDDYGYTFGSGTRLTVV.

V gene TRBV9 combines with J gene TRBJ2-1, with a tentative D call TRBD1 (7 bases). This CDR3 has 14 amino acids. In germline, CDR1 is SGDLS, CDR2 YYNGEE. Trimming shortened V by 3 bases and J by 9 bases, and 16 bases separated the two germline ends. CDR3 protein: CASSADTQGGEQFF. In nucleotides, the CDR3 is TGTGCCAGCAGCGCCGACACCCAGGGGGGTGAGCAGTTCTTC. Full variable domain (missing parts from reference TRBV9 and TRBJ2-1): DSGVTQTPKHLITATGQRVTLRCSPRSGDLSVYWYQQSLDQGLQFLIQYYNGEERAKGNILERFSAQQFPDLHSELNLSSLELGDSALYFCASSADTQGGEQFFGPGTRLTVL.

This chain connects TRBV2 to TRBJ1-1; 8 nucleotides line up with TRBD1. The CDR3 covers 15 residues. Trimming removed 8 bases from V and 1 base from J; junction bases left unmatched: 9. Germline CDR1 and CDR2: SNHLY and FYNNEI. The CDR3: CASGTGGIGNTEAFF. CDR3 nucleotides: TGTGCCAGCGGTACAGGGGGTATTGGGAACACTGAAGCTTTCTTT.

The V and J genes are TRBV6-5 and TRBJ2-7, with 7 nucleotides matching TRBD1. V was pared by 3 bases and J by 5 bases, with 7 bases of the junction left unmatched. This CDR3 has 14 residues. The germline CDR1 and CDR2 sequences are MNHEY and SVGAGI. This CDR3 reads CASSYTTGNNEQYF. CDR3 bases: TGTGCCAGCAGTTATACGACAGGGAATAACGAGCAGTACTTC.

The chain joins TRBV5-6 to TRBJ1-1, with TRBD1 matching over 9 bases. The CDR3 is made up of 12 amino acids. CDR1 SGHDT and CDR2 YYEEEE come from the germline V gene. With V trimmed by 4 bases and J by 11 bases, 6 bases remained unmatched. CDR3 nucleotides: TGTGCCAGCAGCGCGCGGGACAGGGTGGCTTTCTTT. This translates into CASSARDRVAFF.

The rearrangement joins TRBV6-1 to TRBJ1-2; possibly TRBD1 for D (5 bases). The CDR3 runs 14 residues. Germline V CDR1 and CDR2: MNHNS, SASEGT. V was pared by 7 bases and J by 5 bases, with 17 bases between. CDR3 residues: CASTSIRAGYGYTF. CDR3 coding DNA: TGTGCCAGCACCTCCATCCGGGCAGGGTATGGCTACACCTTC.

This clone was detected a few times. The chain links TRBV7-9 to TRBJ2-2; 11 bases match TRBD1. With V trimmed by 0 bases and J by 4 bases, 7 bases remained unmatched. Germline CDR1 SEHNR, CDR2 FQNEAQ (reference sequence). CDR3 length: 18 residues. The CDR3 spells CASSLALGQGAGTGELFF. The CDR3 DNA follows: TGTGCCAGCAGCTTAGCCCTAGGACAGGGGGCGGGCACCGGGGAGCTGTTTTTT.

This chain links TRBV4-1 with TRBJ1-5, with 9 bases lining up with TRBD1. The CDR3 covers 15 residues. Germline-derived CDR1 and CDR2 are MGHRA and YSYEKL. V shed 0 bases, J shed 10 bases, and the junction held 7 bases outside the gene matches. The CDR3 coding sequence is TGCGCCAGCAGCCAAGAACGAGGACAGGGGTTTCCCCAGCATTTT. This codes for CASSQERGQGFPQHF.

This sequence joins TRBV7-9 and TRBJ1-3; 10 bases align to TRBD1. V trimming: 6 bases; J trimming: 0 bases; junction bases outside the gene matches: 8. This CDR3 comprises 17 residues. Germline assignment: CDR1 SEHNR and CDR2 FQNEAQ (reference sequence). The CDR3 coding sequence is TGTGCCAGCAGGGCACCGGGACAGGGGAACTCTGGAAACACCATATATTTT. As protein: CASRAPGQGNSGNTIYF.

V usage is TRBV6-5 and J usage is TRBJ2-2; possible D gene TRBD1, 6 bases. Germline CDR1 and CDR2: MNHEY and SVGAGI. V lost 2 bases and J 6 bases, leaving 16 bases between the germline ends. The CDR3 sequence is 16 residues long. CDR3 sequence: CASSYPGHTRPGELFF. CDR3 DNA: TGTGCCAGCAGTTACCCGGGACACACAAGGCCCGGGGAGCTGTTTTTT.

This sequence joins TRBV18 and TRBJ1-1, with 8 bases lining up with TRBD1. The CDR3 is made up of 15 amino acids. Per the germline V gene, CDR1 is KGHSH and CDR2 is LQKENI. V was pared by 3 bases and J by 1 base, with 4 bases of the junction left unmatched. The CDR3 protein is CASSPDRGANTEAFF. CDR3 DNA sequence: TGTGCCAGCTCACCCGACAGGGGTGCGAACACTGAAGCTTTCTTT. The whole variable domain, filled in from reference TRBV18 and TRBJ1-1, reads NAGVMQNPRHLVRRRGQEARLRCSPMKGHSHVYWYRQLPEEGLKFMVYLQKENIIDESGMPKERFSAEFPKEGPSILRIQQVVRGDSAAYFCASSPDRGANTEAFFGQGTRLTVV.

This clone has a handful of counts. J is TRBJ2-7 and V is TRBV5-1, with a tentative D call TRBD2 (5 bases). This CDR3 comprises 12 residues. V was pared by 4 bases and J by 6 bases, with 11 bases between. The germline gives CDR1 SGHRS, CDR2 YFSETQ. The CDR3 DNA sequence: TGCGCCAGCAGCCAGTCAGAGGGCGAGCAGTACTTC. Its protein is CASSQSEGEQYF. Full variable domain (missing parts from reference TRBV5-1 and TRBJ2-7): KAGVTQTPRYLIKTRGQQVTLSCSPISGHRSVSWYQQTPGQGLQFLFEYFSETQRNKGNFPGRFSGRQFSNSRSEMNVSTLELGDSALYLCASSQSEGEQYFGPGTRLTVT.